This TCR beta chain was sequenced for a study of blood T cell repertoires in COVID-19. With 5 bases removed from V and 2 bases from J, the gap between germline ends came to 15 bases. There are 15 residues in the CDR3. The germline gives CDR1 SGHTA, CDR2 FQGNSA. Generated by immunoSEQ multiplex PCR, the TCRdb table keeps only in-frame clones and is missing some. In the table there are 85,000 to 130,000 clones, approximately 88% of which are singletons. Sequencing was performed on peripheral blood. The sequence derives from a woman aged 55-70 years with acute or convalescent COVID-19. V is TRBV7-2 and J is TRBJ1-2; TRBD1 is a possible D gene (5 bases). CDR3 amino acids: CASSRIPTVNYGYTF. The CDR3 DNA follows: TGTGCCAGCAGCCGGATTCCGACAGTGAACTATGGCTACACCTTC.